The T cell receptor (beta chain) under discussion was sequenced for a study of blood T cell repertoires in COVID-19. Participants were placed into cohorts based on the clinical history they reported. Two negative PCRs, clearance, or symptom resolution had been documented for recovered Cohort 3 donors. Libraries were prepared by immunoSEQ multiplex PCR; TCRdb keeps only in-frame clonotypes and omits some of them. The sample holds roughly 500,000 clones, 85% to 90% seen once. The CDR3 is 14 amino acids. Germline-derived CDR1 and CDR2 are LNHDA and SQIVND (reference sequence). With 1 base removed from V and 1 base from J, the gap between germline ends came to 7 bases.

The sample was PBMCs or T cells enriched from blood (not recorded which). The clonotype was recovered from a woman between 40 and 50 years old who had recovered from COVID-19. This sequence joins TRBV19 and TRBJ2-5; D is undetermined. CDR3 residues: CASSIGGSQETQYF. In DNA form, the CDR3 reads TGTGCCAGTAGTATAGGCGGCAGCCAAGAGACCCAGTACTTC.